This TCR beta chain was captured in a study of technical replicates of blood from a handful of donors. Produced via immunoSEQ multiplex PCR; TCRdb's table is partial and in-frame only. The data hold around 92,000 clones, with approximately 96% observed a single time. Per germline, CDR1 SGHDT and CDR2 YYEEEE. The length of the CDR3 is 16 residues. Trimming stripped 4 bases from V and 0 bases from J, with 14 bases between. The sequencing sample was made of T cells isolated from PBMCs. The TCR comes from a human donor in good health. V is TRBV5-6 and J is TRBJ2-4; D gene uncertain. Written as DNA, the CDR3 is TGTGCCAGCAGCGAAACTGGGCGAATAGCCAAAAACATTCAGTACTTC. Protein product: CASSETGRIAKNIQYF.